Listed below are T cell receptor beta chains from one sample, sequenced in a study of control samples from healthy donors and cancer patients. Profiled with immunoSEQ multiplex PCR; TCRdb holds only in-frame clones, not every one. The profile covers some 100,000 clones, with 75% to 95% appearing a single time and 3.5% to 4.5% taken by the ten largest. Input material: blood. The receptors originated from a human donor in good health. The donor label of this sample is uncertain. The CDR3 runs from the conserved cysteine through the conserved F or W. The order of the fields is D gene, CDR3 length, clone size, J gene, V gene, CDR3 protein, CDR3 DNA. The D gene is left open where the match is weak. The size entry is marked missing in some rows and otherwise reads once, few, many or a size class.

NA | 18 | NA | TRBJ1-1 | TRBV4-3 | CASSQVFMTTGPNTEAFF | TGCGCCAGCAGCCAAGTCTTCATGACGACAGGACCGAACACTGAAGCTTTCTTT
NA | 15 | NA | TRBJ1-1 | TRBV6-1 | CASSERPGPNTEAFF | TGTGCCAGCAGTGAAAGACCCGGGCCCAACACTGAAGCTTTCTTT
TRBD1 | 21 | NA | TRBJ2-7 | TRBV4-1 | CASSLPSKPGQRQLTSYEQYF | TGCGCCAGCAGCCTGCCCTCGAAGCCGGGACAGAGACAACTTACCTCCTACGAGCAGTACTTC
NA | 13 | NA | TRBJ1-1 | TRBV4-1 | CASSQDYRSEAFF | TGCGCCAGCAGCCAAGATTACCGAAGCGAAGCTTTCTTT
NA | 14 | NA | TRBJ1-4 | TRBV3-1/TRBV3-2 | CASSRSGGSEKLFF | TGTGCCAGCAGCCGATCGGGAGGGAGTGAAAAACTGTTTTTT
NA | 16 | NA | TRBJ1-1 | TRBV11-2 | CASSFETLRSNTEAFF | TGTGCCAGCAGCTTTGAGACACTAAGGTCGAACACTGAAGCTTTCTTT
NA | 14 | NA | TRBJ2-2 | TRBV24-1 | CATSDWANTGELFF | TGTGCCACCAGTGATTGGGCGAACACCGGGGAGCTGTTTTTT
TRBD2 | 13 | NA | TRBJ2-7 | TRBV6-2/TRBV6-3 | CASSYGLAGEQYF | TGTGCCAGCAGTTATGGACTAGCGGGCGAGCAGTACTTC
NA | 15 | NA | TRBJ2-6 | TRBV28 | CASSLRAGGANVLTF | TGTGCCAGCAGTTTAAGAGCTGGGGGGGCCAACGTCCTGACTTTC
NA | 13 | NA | TRBJ1-1 | TRBV7-3 | CASSLLGSTEAFF | TGTGCCAGCAGCTTATTAGGAAGCACTGAAGCTTTCTTT
NA | 14 | once | TRBJ1-3 | TRBV19 | CASSRGSSGNTIYF | TGTGCCAGTAGTAGAGGGTCCTCTGGAAACACCATATATTTT
TRBD1 | 15 | NA | TRBJ2-1 | TRBV27 | CASSRPGQGDNEQFF | TGTGCCAGCAGCCGACCGGGACAGGGGGACAATGAGCAGTTCTTC
NA | 15 | NA | TRBJ2-7 | TRBV2 | CASSNPAQTSYEQYF | TGTGCCAGCAGCAACCCGGCCCAGACCTCCTACGAGCAGTACTTC
TRBD1 | 14 | NA | TRBJ2-5 | TRBV19 | CASSIATGQETQYF | TGTGCCAGTAGTATTGCGACAGGGCAAGAGACCCAGTACTTC
NA | 16 | NA | TRBJ2-4 | TRBV5-6 | CASSLDGGLGKNIQYF | TGTGCCAGCAGCTTGGATGGGGGCCTAGGCAAAAACATTCAGTACTTC
NA | 13 | NA | TRBJ2-7 | TRBV7-2 | CASSFPSSYEQYF | TGTGCCAGCAGCTTCCCTAGCTCCTACGAGCAGTACTTC
NA | 13 | few | TRBJ2-2 | TRBV6-5 | CASSYESNGELFF | TGTGCCAGCAGTTATGAGTCGAACGGGGAGCTGTTTTTT
NA | 13 | NA | TRBJ1-1 | TRBV5-1 | CASSLVRETEAFF | TGCGCCAGCAGCTTGGTCCGAGAAACTGAAGCTTTCTTT
NA | 14 | NA | TRBJ1-2 | TRBV6-4 | CASSDLEEWYGYTF | TGTGCCAGCAGTGACCTAGAAGAATGGTATGGCTACACCTTC
TRBD2 | 19 | NA | TRBJ2-3 | TRBV7-9 | CASSLVRRGLAGNTDTQYF | TGTGCCAGCAGCTTAGTCAGGAGGGGACTAGCGGGGAACACAGATACGCAGTATTTT
NA | 13 | once | TRBJ2-1 | TRBV19 | CASSLDGNNEQFF | TGTGCCAGTAGTCTGGACGGGAACAATGAGCAGTTCTTC
NA | 11 | NA | TRBJ2-1 | TRBV7-9 | CASSTWGEQFF | TGTGCCAGCAGCACCTGGGGTGAGCAGTTCTTC
NA | 13 | NA | TRBJ1-6 | TRBV27 | CASSLLITSPLHF | TGTGCCAGCAGTTTATTGATCACTTCACCCCTCCACTTT
NA | 13 | NA | TRBJ2-3 | TRBV5-1 | CASSYFTTDTQYF | TGCGCCAGCAGCTATTTTACAACAGATACGCAGTATTTT
TRBD1 | 17 | NA | TRBJ2-2 | TRBV3-1/TRBV3-2 | CASSQSRQGGRTGELFF | TGTGCCAGCAGCCAATCTCGACAGGGTGGGCGCACCGGGGAGCTGTTTTTT
NA | 15 | NA | TRBJ2-2 | TRBV6-2/TRBV6-3 | CASSYSSPGTGELFF | TGTGCCAGCAGTTACTCGAGCCCCGGCACCGGGGAGCTGTTTTTT
NA | 14 | NA | TRBJ2-3 | TRBV5-4 | CASSPDTSTDTQYF | TGTGCCAGCAGCCCGGACACAAGCACAGATACGCAGTATTTT
NA | 13 | NA | TRBJ2-7 | TRBV7-3 | CASSLGRTYEQYF | TGTGCCAGCAGCTTAGGCAGAACCTACGAGCAGTACTTC
TRBD2 | 16 | NA | TRBJ2-3 | TRBV19 | CASSISGGLRTDTQYF | TGTGCCAGTAGTATATCGGGGGGTCTACGCACAGATACGCAGTATTTT
NA | 14 | NA | TRBJ1-2 | TRBV19 | CASSYAANNYGYTF | TGTGCCAGTAGTTATGCAGCAAATAACTATGGCTACACCTTC
TRBD1 | 15 | NA | TRBJ1-4 | TRBV10-3 | CAISDSGGAGEKLFF | TGTGCCATCAGTGACTCAGGGGGGGCCGGTGAAAAACTGTTTTTT
TRBD2 | 16 | NA | TRBJ2-2 | TRBV2 | CASRRGGTRTTGELFF | TGTGCCAGCAGGCGGGGAGGGACTAGAACCACCGGGGAGCTGTTTTTT
NA | 15 | NA | TRBJ2-7 | TRBV6-6 | CASRPDGQYSYEQYF | TGTGCCAGCAGGCCGGACGGGCAGTACTCCTACGAGCAGTACTTC
NA | 17 | NA | TRBJ1-5 | TRBV19 | CASSPLRWAGRNQPQHF | TGTGCCAGTAGCCCTCTCCGTTGGGCAGGGAGGAATCAGCCCCAGCATTTT
TRBD1 | 15 | NA | TRBJ1-2 | TRBV4-1 | CASSSGDRPNYGYTF | TGCGCCAGCAGCTCAGGGGACAGACCGAACTATGGCTACACCTTC
NA | 13 | NA | TRBJ1-2 | TRBV18 | CASSPDSNYGYTF | TGTGCCAGCTCACCGGACAGTAACTATGGCTACACCTTC
NA | 16 | NA | TRBJ2-3 | TRBV27 | CASSSQPSTSTDTQYF | TGTGCCAGCAGTTCACAGCCCTCGACCTCCACAGATACGCAGTATTTT
NA | 16 | once | TRBJ1-1 | TRBV28 | CASSLADASMNTEAFF | TGTGCCAGCAGTTTAGCGGACGCCTCCATGAACACTGAAGCTTTCTTT
TRBD2 | 15 | NA | TRBJ2-1 | TRBV14 | CASSQDGRSYNEQFF | TGTGCCAGCAGCCAGGACGGGAGGTCCTACAATGAGCAGTTCTTC
NA | 14 | NA | TRBJ2-7 | TRBV7-8 | CASSLAILVGEQYF | TGTGCCAGCAGCTTGGCTATTCTAGTCGGCGAGCAGTACTTC
NA | 10 | NA | TRBJ1-1 | TRBV2 | CASIGAEAFF | TGTGCCAGCATCGGGGCTGAAGCTTTCTTT
NA | 12 | few | TRBJ1-4 | TRBV12-3/TRBV12-4 | CASNRVGEKLFF | TGTGCCAGCAACAGGGTTGGGGAAAAACTGTTTTTT
TRBD1 | 16 | NA | TRBJ1-2 | TRBV6-5 | CASSYDGTANNYGYTF | TGTGCCAGCAGTTACGACGGGACAGCAAACAACTATGGCTACACCTTC
NA | 15 | NA | TRBJ1-1 | TRBV18 | CASSPDGGLSTEAFF | TGTGCCAGCTCTCCAGACGGGGGGCTGAGCACTGAAGCTTTCTTT
TRBD2 | 14 | NA | TRBJ2-3 | TRBV6-4 | CASSGTSGTDTQYF | TGTGCCAGCAGTGGGACTAGCGGCACAGATACGCAGTATTTT
NA | 14 | few | TRBJ1-3 | TRBV3-1/TRBV3-2 | CASSHPAEGNTIYF | TGTGCCAGCAGCCATCCGGCGGAGGGAAACACCATATATTTT
TRBD1 | 13 | NA | TRBJ1-6 | TRBV2 | CASSGQAYSPLHF | TGTGCCAGCTCAGGACAGGCCTATTCACCCCTCCACTTT
NA | 12 | NA | TRBJ2-7 | TRBV7-8 | CASSLNRDEQYF | TGTGCCAGCAGCCTGAACAGGGACGAGCAGTACTTC
NA | 13 | NA | TRBJ1-5 | TRBV27 | CASSLGGQQPQHF | TGTGCCAGCAGTTTAGGCGGGCAACAGCCCCAGCATTTT
NA | 10 | NA | TRBJ1-2 | TRBV20-1 | CSAPFSGYTF | TGCAGTGCCCCGTTCTCTGGCTACACCTTC
TRBD2 | 18 | NA | TRBJ2-4 | TRBV19 | CASSIKGGVFAGINIQYF | TGTGCCAGTAGTATAAAGGGAGGGGTCTTCGCAGGGATAAACATTCAGTACTTC
NA | 15 | NA | TRBJ2-1 | TRBV28 | CASSLSRVRDNEQFF | TGTGCCAGCAGTTTGAGCAGGGTAAGGGACAATGAGCAGTTCTTC